This is a list of T cell receptor beta chains from one sample in a study of cytotoxic CD8 clonotypes in ibrutinib-treated CLL. Method: immunoSEQ multiplex PCR; TCRdb's copy keeps in-frame clones and lacks some. The data contain about 160,000 clones, approximately 80% of them singletons. The specimen comprised PBMCs, sampled after 12 months of ibrutinib treatment. These receptors all stem from a human donor with chronic lymphocytic leukemia. Each CDR3 is given with its conserved first and last residue. Fields, in order: D gene, J gene, V gene, CDR3 protein. A D gene is named only where the DNA matches it firmly.

d_call: .; j_call: TRBJ1-2; v_call: TRBV5-4; cdr3_aa: CASSLQVANYGYTF
d_call: .; j_call: TRBJ2-7; v_call: TRBV28; cdr3_aa: CASVGGINHEQYF
d_call: .; j_call: TRBJ2-3; v_call: TRBV18; cdr3_aa: CASSPGYGGDTQYF
d_call: .; j_call: TRBJ1-6; v_call: TRBV4-2; cdr3_aa: CASSQEGLRTYNSPLHF
d_call: .; j_call: TRBJ1-4; v_call: TRBV5-1; cdr3_aa: CASSLREANEKLFF
d_call: .; j_call: TRBJ2-5; v_call: TRBV6-6; cdr3_aa: CASTGGRTGVPKTQYF
d_call: .; j_call: TRBJ1-2; v_call: TRBV7-2; cdr3_aa: CASSLETGWGRGGYTF
d_call: .; j_call: TRBJ1-2; v_call: TRBV27; cdr3_aa: CASSLGQNYGYTF
d_call: TRBD1; j_call: TRBJ1-1; v_call: TRBV9; cdr3_aa: CASSVEGGTGNTEAFF
d_call: .; j_call: TRBJ2-1; v_call: TRBV6-5; cdr3_aa: CASSYSGFGNEQFF
d_call: .; j_call: TRBJ1-5; v_call: TRBV6-7; cdr3_aa: CASSYSNYLQVYSNQPQHF
d_call: .; j_call: TRBJ2-7; v_call: TRBV28; cdr3_aa: CASSLWGPYEQYF
d_call: .; j_call: TRBJ1-1; v_call: TRBV6-5; cdr3_aa: CASSYESMRGNTEAFF
d_call: .; j_call: TRBJ1-5; v_call: TRBV19; cdr3_aa: CATGQRHQPQHF
d_call: TRBD1; j_call: TRBJ1-2; v_call: TRBV7-2; cdr3_aa: CASSSLGQGARYGYTF
d_call: TRBD1; j_call: TRBJ2-7; v_call: TRBV19; cdr3_aa: CASSIWTGDYEQYF
d_call: .; j_call: TRBJ2-1; v_call: TRBV11-3; cdr3_aa: CASSKGPRNEQFF
d_call: .; j_call: TRBJ1-2; v_call: TRBV7-2; cdr3_aa: CASSSSLGAYGYTF
d_call: .; j_call: TRBJ1-3; v_call: TRBV28; cdr3_aa: CASSSQGLLFGNTIYF
d_call: .; j_call: TRBJ2-1; v_call: TRBV28; cdr3_aa: CASSIGTPYNEQFF
d_call: .; j_call: TRBJ2-2; v_call: TRBV19; cdr3_aa: CASSGADGSGELFF
d_call: .; j_call: TRBJ2-5; v_call: TRBV10-3; cdr3_aa: CAISGTLRTQYF
d_call: .; j_call: TRBJ2-2; v_call: TRBV9; cdr3_aa: CASRRDGTNTGELFF
d_call: .; j_call: TRBJ2-1; v_call: TRBV11-2; cdr3_aa: CASSLVSYNEQFF
d_call: .; j_call: TRBJ1-4; v_call: TRBV11-2; cdr3_aa: CASSSFPRRQATNEKLFF
d_call: .; j_call: TRBJ1-1; v_call: TRBV27; cdr3_aa: CASKMVWNTEAFF
d_call: .; j_call: TRBJ2-2; v_call: TRBV5-1; cdr3_aa: CASSLGAGPNTGELFF
d_call: .; j_call: TRBJ1-4; v_call: TRBV18; cdr3_aa: CASSLQQGGREKLFF
d_call: .; j_call: TRBJ2-3; v_call: TRBV4-2; cdr3_aa: CASSQRSDTQYF